These 17 T cell receptor beta chains were sequenced from one sample in a study of blood T cells in healthy people across ages. It was with a sample-barcoded 5' primer and a J-beta primer mix that a second PCR of about 6 to 12 cycles was run. From the 5' RACE reads, TCRdb called clonotypes with MiXCR, one entry per CDR3 protein. The data contain roughly 500,000 distinct CDR3 sequences, 27% of them singletons. The sample taken for sequencing was blood. The source of these receptors is a woman aged 70-85 years in good health.

The genes are TRBV28 and TRBJ1-2; 8 positions match TRBD1. The V segment lost 6 bases and the J segment 3 bases; nucleotides outside the gene matches: 3. This CDR3 is 13 amino acids long. Per germline, CDR1 MDHEN and CDR2 SYDVKM. CDR3 in amino acids: CASSRGRDYGYTF. Here the CDR3 DNA reads TGTGCCAGCAGCAGGGGGCGCGACTATGGCTACACCTTC.

The chain is built from TRBV15 and TRBJ1-6, with D possibly matching TRBD1 (6 bases). The CDR3 runs to 15 residues. Germline CDR1 is LNHNV and CDR2 is YYDKDF (reference sequence). The germline V and J ends were trimmed by 0 bases and 7 bases, with 10 bases remaining between them. The CDR3 protein is CATSRDSRGNSPLHF. The CDR3 DNA follows: TGTGCCACCAGCAGAGATAGTAGGGGGAATTCACCCCTCCACTTT.

The chain uses TRBV5-1 and TRBJ2-3; D not resolved. CDR1 is SGHRS and CDR2 is YFSETQ in the germline V gene. This CDR3 comprises 12 residues. Deletions cut 4 bases from V and 3 bases from J, with 6 bases between. The CDR3, as DNA: TGCGCCAGCAGCATAGGGACAGATACGCAGTATTTT. Protein sequence: CASSIGTDTQYF.

The V call is TRBV6-5, the J call TRBJ1-1; maybe TRBD1 (6 bases). This CDR3 has 13 residues. Germline assignment: CDR1 MNHEY and CDR2 SVGAGI. V shed 4 bases and J shed 9 bases, with 15 bases lying between them. The CDR3, as DNA: TGTGCCAGCAGTTCGTCAGGGGTCGGGAAAGCTTTCTTT. Its translation: CASSSSGVGKAFF.

This clonotype was recorded many times. This rearrangement joins TRBV12-3 or TRBV12-4 to TRBJ2-7; 7 nucleotides agree with TRBD2. V shed 3 bases and J 3 bases; nucleotides not matched to a gene: 2. CDR3 length equals 13 residues. The CDR3 DNA reads TGTGCCAGCAGTTTGCGCGGGGGCTACGAGCAGTACTTC. This codes for CASSLRGGYEQYF.

This clonotype occurred a few times. Its ends do not fully match the called genes, so a read error is possible. The chain joins TRBV6-2 or TRBV6-3 to TRBJ2-7; 7 bases match TRBD2. CDR1 MNHEY and CDR2 SVGEGT come from the germline V gene. CDR3 length: 14 amino acids. The CDR3: CASVERGLAYEQCF. For the CDR3, the DNA is TGTGCCAGCGTAGAGCGGGGCCTTGCCTACGAGCAGTGCTTC.

The genes are TRBV28 and TRBJ1-2, with TRBD1 identical over 7 bases. The length of the CDR3 is 12 residues. After removal of 11 bases from V and 4 bases from J, the junction contained 7 bases not matched to a gene. The V gene's germline CDR1 is MDHEN and CDR2 SYDVKM. The CDR3 nucleotides are TGTGCCTCGACAGGGTTGGGCTATGGCTACACCTTC. Protein: CASTGLGYGYTF.

In regard to this clonotype: One end of the junction is discordant with germline, which a read error may explain. V and J are TRBV29-1 and TRBJ2-3, with 9 positions matching TRBD1. Per the germline V gene, CDR1 is SQVTM and CDR2 is ANQGSEA. The CDR3 spans 12 residues. The CDR3 is CSVGALGQGRHF. The CDR3 DNA sequence: TGCAGCGTTGGGGCCTTAGGACAGGGGAGGCATTTT.

V and J are TRBV29-1 and TRBJ2-5, with D perhaps matching TRBD2 (6 bases). Germline CDR1 and CDR2: SQVTM and ANQGSEA. With 4 bases removed from V and 4 bases from J, the gap between germline ends came to 13 bases. The CDR3 sequence is 13 residues long. In DNA form, the CDR3 reads TGCAGCGTTGGGGGCGGGACTCGAGAGACCCAGTACTTC. It translates to CSVGGGTRETQYF. Full variable domain (remainder filled in from reference TRBV29-1 and TRBJ2-5): SAVISQKPSRDICQRGTSLTIQCQVDSQVTMMFWYRQQPGQSLTLIATANQGSEATYESGFVIDKFPISRPNLTFSTLTVSNMSPEDSSIYLCSVGGGTRETQYFGPGTRLLVL.

V usage is TRBV7-2 and J usage is TRBJ1-6, with 7 bases lining up with TRBD1. CDR3 length equals 17 residues. V dropped 5 bases and J dropped 6; count of bases not matched to a gene: 13. Germline-derived CDR1 and CDR2 are SGHTA and FQGNSA. The CDR3 coding sequence is TGTGCCAGCAGCCCACGGCCGGGGACAGTCATTAATTCACCCCTCCACTTT. Protein product: CASSPRPGTVINSPLHF.

CDR3 coding DNA: TGTGCCAGCAGCCGGGTTGGACAGGGGAATCCACCCCTCCACTTT. Translated, it gives CASSRVGQGNPPLHF. This sequence joins TRBV7-9 and TRBJ1-6, with 9 bases identical to TRBD1. With 5 bases clipped from V and 11 bases from J, the junction kept 10 bases outside the gene matches. CDR1 and CDR2 from the germline V gene are SEHNR and FQNEAQ (reference sequence). The CDR3 spans 15 residues.

This clonotype was detected a few times. Here the CDR3 reads CATGVIGQGAEAFF. CDR3 coding DNA: TGTGCCACGGGAGTTATTGGGCAGGGAGCTGAAGCTTTCTTT. The chain uses TRBV15 and TRBJ1-1, with D perhaps TRBD1 (5 bases). This CDR3 region has 14 residues. Per germline, CDR1 LNHNV and CDR2 YYDKDF (reference sequence). V lost 9 bases to trimming and J lost 6 bases, with 20 bases between them.

The rearrangement joins TRBV12-3 or TRBV12-4 to TRBJ2-1; 10 bases are a match to TRBD2. J lost 2 bases, V lost 6 bases, and 1 base had no gene match. This CDR3 region has 14 residues. As DNA, the CDR3 is TGTGCCAGCAGGCTAGCGGGAGCCTACAATGAGCAGTTCTTC. Translation: CASRLAGAYNEQFF.

This clonotype was observed a few times. The V gene is TRBV25-1, the J gene TRBJ2-7, with a tentative D call TRBD2 (6 bases). In germline, CDR1 is MGHDK, CDR2 SYGVNS. The CDR3 spans 13 residues. V lost 11 bases, J lost 6 bases, and 20 bases lay in between. The DNA for the CDR3 is TGTGCCGGTATTAATAGCGGAGCGGGCGAGCAGTACTTC. Its translation is CAGINSGAGEQYF.

The chain has TRBV6-6 and TRBJ2-1; 7 nucleotides line up with TRBD2. Germline CDR1 and CDR2: MNHNY and SVGAGI (reference sequence). The CDR3 consists of 15 residues. V dropped 3 bases and J dropped 8; count of bases not matched to a gene: 10. The CDR3 nucleotides are TGTGCCAGCAGTTATCGCGGGGGTCCGAACGATGAGCAGTTCTTC. Translation: CASSYRGGPNDEQFF.

This clonotype was counted only a few times. V and J are TRBV9 and TRBJ1-2, with no clear D. Trimming shortened V by 7 bases and J by 0 bases, and 19 bases separated the two germline ends. Germline assignment: CDR1 SGDLS and CDR2 YYNGEE. The CDR3 totals 16 residues. The CDR3 DNA is TGTGCCAGCTCCTTACGGGAGGGTACGACTAACTATGGCTACACCTTC. It yields the protein CASSLREGTTNYGYTF.

This clonotype was found a few times. The rearrangement uses TRBV9 and TRBJ1-3, with unresolved D. The CDR3 is made up of 11 amino acids. Trimming removed 0 bases from V and 8 bases from J, with 3 bases in between. The germline gives CDR1 SGDLS, CDR2 YYNGEE. CDR3 sequence: CASSVDYTIYF. Written as DNA, the CDR3 is TGTGCCAGCAGCGTAGATTACACCATATATTTT.